The clone carrying this T cell receptor beta chain was seen a handful of times. This same CDR3 is encoded by further DNA sequences in the sample. Germline trimming cut 5 bases from V and 5 bases from J; bases unmatched to any gene: 11. The CDR3 is 15 residues long. Germline CDR1 is MRHNA and CDR2 is SNTAGT. This entry belongs to a study of T cells in narcolepsy. About the research overall: Donors had narcolepsy type 1 or type 2, or were healthy controls.

Here immunoSEQ multiplex PCR was the method, and the copy in TCRdb shows in-frame clones only, minus some. The sample lists about 17,000 clones; more than 75% were seen once. The sequenced sample was memory (CD45RA-) CD4+ T cells from blood. The V gene is TRBV6-4, the J gene TRBJ1-2; 7 nucleotides agree with TRBD1. This receptor was identified in a human donor in good health. The CDR3 DNA reads as TGTGCCAGCAGTCCAGGGGGGCGGTGGACATATGGCTACACCTTC. It codes for CASSPGGRWTYGYTF.